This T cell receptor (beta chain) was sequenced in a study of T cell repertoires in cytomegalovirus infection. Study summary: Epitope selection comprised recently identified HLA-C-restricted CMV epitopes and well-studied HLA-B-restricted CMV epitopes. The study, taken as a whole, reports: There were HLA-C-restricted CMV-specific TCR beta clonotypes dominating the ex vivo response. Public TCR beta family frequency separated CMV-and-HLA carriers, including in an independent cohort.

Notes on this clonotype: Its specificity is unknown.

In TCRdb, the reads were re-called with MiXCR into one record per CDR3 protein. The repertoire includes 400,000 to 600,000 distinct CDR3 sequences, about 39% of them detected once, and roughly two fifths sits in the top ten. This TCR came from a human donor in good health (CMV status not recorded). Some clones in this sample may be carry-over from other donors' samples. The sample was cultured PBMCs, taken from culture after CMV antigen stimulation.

DNA of the CDR3: TGTGCCAGCAGCAGACGGACTGGGTCCTACGAGCAGTACTTC. Its protein product is CASSRRTGSYEQYF. V and J are TRBV7-2 and TRBJ2-7; possibly TRBD2 for D (5 bases). The germline V and J ends were trimmed by 5 bases and 1 base, with 12 bases remaining between them. The germline V gene has CDR1 SGHTA and CDR2 FQGNSA. This CDR3 comprises 14 residues.